A single sample gave rise to the 20 T cell receptor beta chains below, sequenced in a study of blood T cell repertoires in COVID-19. Sequencing was performed with immunoSEQ multiplex PCR; in TCRdb, only in-frame clones are kept and a portion is missing. The sample lists more than 65,000 clones; about 80% were seen once. Sequencing was performed on peripheral blood. The receptors originated from a woman aged 70-85 years with acute or convalescent COVID-19.

The chain employs TRBV5-4 and TRBJ2-5; D is unclear. CDR3 length: 14 residues. V was cut by 0 bases and J by 2 bases, with 8 bases left in between. Germline CDR1 reads SGHNT; CDR2 reads YYREEE (reference sequence). The DNA for the CDR3 is TGTGCCAGCAGCTTGGCCGATACTCAAGAGACCCAGTACTTC. It specifies CASSLADTQETQYF.

The V call is TRBV19, the J call TRBJ2-5; 7 nucleotides align to TRBD2. The CDR3 has 15 residues. Trimming at V came to 0 bases and at J to 4 bases, leaving 5 bases not matched to a gene. Germline assignment: CDR1 LNHDA and CDR2 SQIVND (reference sequence). This chain's CDR3 is CASSIDTAGVETQYF. The DNA of the CDR3 is TGTGCCAGTAGTATAGATACTGCGGGAGTAGAGACCCAGTACTTC.

The V gene is TRBV6-5, the J gene TRBJ2-3; D is unresolved. V dropped 6 bases and J dropped 4 bases, with 2 bases sitting between them. Germline lookup yields CDR1 MNHEY and CDR2 SVGAGI. This CDR3 region has 10 residues. The CDR3 loop is CASSSDTQYF. In DNA form, the CDR3 reads TGTGCCAGCAGCTCAGATACGCAGTATTTT.

The rearrangement uses TRBV29-1 and TRBJ1-5, with D possibly being TRBD1 (5 bases). Trimming took off 7 bases at V and 5 bases at J, with 12 bases between the two ends. The CDR3 totals 12 residues. Per germline, CDR1 SQVTM and CDR2 ANQGSEA. DNA of the CDR3: TGCAGCGGGGGGTTTCGCGATCAGCCCCAGCATTTT. Encoded protein: CSGGFRDQPQHF.

Only one count was recorded for this clone. The chain couples TRBV7-9 to TRBJ2-4, with a tentative D call TRBD2 (6 bases). The V gene's germline CDR1 is SEHNR and CDR2 FQNEAQ (reference sequence). The CDR3 is 16 amino acids. Deletions cut 3 bases from V and 1 base from J, with 13 bases between. This CDR3 reads CASSFEGRRAKNIQYF. The DNA of the CDR3 is TGTGCCAGCAGCTTTGAGGGGAGGAGGGCCAAAAACATTCAGTACTTC.

This clone counts as medium-sized. The chain joins TRBV7-8 to TRBJ2-2; 7 nucleotides line up with TRBD1. Per germline, CDR1 SGHVS and CDR2 FQNEAQ. V was clipped by 5 bases and J by 4 bases; unmatched bases: 10. CDR3 size: 16 residues. The CDR3 here is CASSVTTTGITGELFF. The CDR3 DNA sequence: TGTGCCAGCAGCGTAACGACGACAGGGATCACCGGGGAGCTGTTTTTT.

This rearrangement joins TRBV5-1 to TRBJ1-4, with D possibly being TRBD1 (6 bases). Germline values: CDR1 SGHRS, CDR2 YFSETQ. The V and J ends lost 0 bases and 7 bases respectively, with 10 bases between them. This CDR3 is 14 amino acids long. CDR3 residues: CASSLVGGSEKLFF. CDR3 coding DNA: TGCGCCAGCAGCTTGGTAGGGGGTAGTGAAAAACTGTTTTTT.

The chain is built from TRBV28 and TRBJ2-7; D gene uncertain. This CDR3 region has 13 residues. Looked up from germline, CDR1 is MDHEN and CDR2 is SYDVKM. V lost 2 bases, J lost 5 bases, and 10 bases lay in between. DNA for the CDR3: TGTGCCAGCAGTTTAAACCCTACCCACGAGCAGTACTTC. It yields the protein CASSLNPTHEQYF.

The chain couples TRBV29-1 to TRBJ1-1, with D unresolved. Between the trimmed V and J ends, which lost 2 bases and 4 bases, there was a span of 11 bases. Per germline, CDR1 SQVTM and CDR2 ANQGSEA. The length of the CDR3 is 13 residues. The CDR3 coding sequence is TGCAGCGTTGAACGGGGTAAGCGCACTGAAGCTTTCTTT. Protein: CSVERGKRTEAFF. The full variable domain, rest sourced from reference TRBV29-1 and TRBJ1-1, is SAVISQKPSRDICQRGTSLTIQCQVDSQVTMMFWYRQQPGQSLTLIATANQGSEATYESGFVIDKFPISRPNLTFSTLTVSNMSPEDSSIYLCSVERGKRTEAFFGQGTRLTVV.

DNA of the CDR3: TGCAGCGTTGGAGAACGAGGGCCGAACACTGAAGCTTTCTTT. This gives the protein CSVGERGPNTEAFF. J is TRBJ1-1 and V is TRBV29-1; D is uncertain. This CDR3 has 14 amino acids. V was clipped by 4 bases and J by 1 base, with 13 bases between them. The germline gives CDR1 SQVTM, CDR2 ANQGSEA.

This clone was observed once. V usage is TRBV18 and J usage is TRBJ1-1; 7 bases line up with TRBD1. The CDR3 has 15 amino acids. The V and J ends lost 1 base and 3 bases, in that order; junction bases with no gene match: 5. The V gene's germline CDR1 is KGHSH and CDR2 LQKENI. Here the CDR3 reads CASSPRGGADTEAFF. The CDR3 DNA is TGTGCCAGCTCACCACGAGGGGGCGCGGACACTGAAGCTTTCTTT.

The rearrangement joins TRBV19 to TRBJ2-7, with TRBD2 as a possible D gene (6 bases). The CDR3 runs 15 residues. V was shortened by 5 bases and J by 1 base, with 15 bases between the two germline ends. Germline V gives CDR1 LNHDA, CDR2 SQIVND (reference sequence). CDR3 coding DNA: TGTGCCAGTAGTGCCTATGGGGGGTTTTCCTACGAGCAGTACTTC. It is translated as CASSAYGGFSYEQYF.

The chain carries TRBV27 and TRBJ2-7, with 8 bases lining up with TRBD1. The CDR3 contains 13 residues. The germline V gene encodes CDR1 MNHEY and CDR2 SMNVEV (reference sequence). J lost 9 bases, V lost 4 bases, and 8 bases had no gene match. CDR3 bases: TGTGCCAGCAGTTCCGGACAGGGCTTTCGGCAGTACTTC. It is translated as CASSSGQGFRQYF.

The J gene is TRBJ1-2, the V gene TRBV5-4; maybe TRBD1 (5 bases). This CDR3 region has 12 residues. V was pared by 5 bases and J by 7 bases, with 12 bases between. Germline CDR1 and CDR2: SGHNT and YYREEE (reference sequence). CDR3 coding DNA: TGTGCCAGCAGGGCGGGGCCGGGTGGCTACACCTTC. Protein sequence: CASRAGPGGYTF.

The chain carries TRBV7-2 and TRBJ1-5; 11 positions match TRBD1. Germline V gene lookup returns CDR1 SGHTA and CDR2 FQGNSA. After removal of 2 bases from V and 4 bases from J, the junction contained 10 bases not matched to a gene. CDR3 length equals 18 residues. The CDR3 loop reads CASSLSRRDRGENQPQHF. The CDR3 bases are TGTGCCAGCAGCTTATCTCGGAGGGACAGGGGGGAGAATCAGCCCCAGCATTTT.

The V call is TRBV4-1, the J call TRBJ1-3; 7 bases fit TRBD1. The CDR3 extends over 19 amino acids. J gave up 0 bases and V 0 bases, and 11 bases lay outside the gene matches. CDR1 is MGHRA and CDR2 is YSYEKL in the germline V gene. The CDR3 spells CASSQDGGDRADSGNTIYF. CDR3 coding DNA: TGCGCCAGCAGCCAAGATGGGGGCGACAGGGCAGACTCTGGAAACACCATATATTTT.

The chain joins TRBV5-6 to TRBJ1-5; TRBD1 matches 8 bases. In germline, CDR1 is SGHDT, CDR2 YYEEEE. CDR3 length: 14 amino acids. With V trimmed by 3 bases and J by 2 bases, 1 base remained unmatched. CDR3 sequence (DNA): TGTGCCAGCAGCTCGACAGGGGGCAATCAGCCCCAGCATTTT. Encoded protein: CASSSTGGNQPQHF.

There are many counts of this clone. The chain combines TRBV5-1 with TRBJ2-3, with D tentatively TRBD2 (6 bases). There are 15 residues in the CDR3. The V and J ends lost 4 bases and 1 base respectively, with 13 bases between them. Germline CDR1 and CDR2: SGHRS and YFSETQ. The CDR3, as DNA: TGCGCCAGCAGCACCGTAGCGGTAGGCACAGATACGCAGTATTTT. Its translation: CASSTVAVGTDTQYF.

CDR3 DNA sequence: TGCGCCAGCAGCGCCTTCGGTAGAGAGAACACCATATATTTT. This sequence encodes CASSAFGRENTIYF. V and J are TRBV4-1 and TRBJ1-3; D call uncertain. Between the trimmed V and J ends, which lost 5 bases and 7 bases, there was a span of 15 bases. Germline V gene lookup returns CDR1 MGHRA and CDR2 YSYEKL. The CDR3 is 14 amino acids.

The V gene is TRBV9, the J gene TRBJ2-5, with D perhaps matching TRBD2 (6 bases). CDR3 size: 14 residues. Germline V gives CDR1 SGDLS, CDR2 YYNGEE. Trimming shortened V by 0 bases and J by 5 bases, and 11 bases separated the two germline ends. The CDR3 here is CASSVAPGGETQYF. The CDR3 DNA reads as TGTGCCAGCAGCGTAGCGCCCGGAGGGGAGACCCAGTACTTC.